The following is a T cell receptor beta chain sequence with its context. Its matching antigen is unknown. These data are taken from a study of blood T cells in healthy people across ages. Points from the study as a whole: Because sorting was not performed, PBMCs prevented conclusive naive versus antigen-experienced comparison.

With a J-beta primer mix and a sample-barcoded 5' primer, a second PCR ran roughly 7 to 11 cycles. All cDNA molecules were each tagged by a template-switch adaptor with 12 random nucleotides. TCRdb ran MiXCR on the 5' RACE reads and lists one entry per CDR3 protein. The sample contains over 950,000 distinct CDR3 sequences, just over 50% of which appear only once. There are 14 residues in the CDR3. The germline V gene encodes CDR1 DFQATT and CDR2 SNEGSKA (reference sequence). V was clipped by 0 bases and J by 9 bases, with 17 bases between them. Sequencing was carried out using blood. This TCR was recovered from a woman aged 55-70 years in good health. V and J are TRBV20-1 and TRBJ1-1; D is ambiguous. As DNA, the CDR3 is TGCAGTGCTAGAGATCGGTGGGTGCGGATTCAAGCTTTCTTT. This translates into CSARDRWVRIQAFF.